The following is a TCR beta chain sequence with its context. Its antigen remains unknown. Clones were sequenced by immunoSEQ multiplex PCR, and TCRdb holds only the in-frame ones, with some missing. The profile shows around 270,000 clones, 87% of them singletons. This record belongs to a study of Ad26.COV2.S vaccination and SARS-CoV-2 variants. Per the germline V gene, CDR1 is KGHSH and CDR2 is LQKENI. The V gene lost 6 bases and the J gene lost 1 base, with 9 bases spanning the gap. The CDR3 totals 14 residues. The treatment denotes: 15 to 20 received Ad26.COV2.S at low or high dose, single or two shots; roughly 5 received placebo; per-sample allocation not given. After the first vaccine or placebo injection, samples were drawn on day 63. Findings and caveats of the study: Placebo recipients trailed vaccine recipients in spike-specific TCR breadth.

The chain combines TRBV18 with TRBJ2-2; possible D gene TRBD1, 5 bases. Sample: peripheral blood, taken in a trial of Ad26.COV2.S vaccine versus placebo. This receptor was taken from a person between 18 and 65 years old who received the Ad26.COV2.S COVID-19 vaccine or a placebo. The CDR3 region is CASSPDKNTGELFF. DNA for the CDR3: TGTGCCAGCTCCCCGGACAAGAACACCGGGGAGCTGTTTTTT. The full variable domain, rest sourced from reference TRBV18 and TRBJ2-2, is NAGVMQNPRHLVRRRGQEARLRCSPMKGHSHVYWYRQLPEEGLKFMVYLQKENIIDESGMPKERFSAEFPKEGPSILRIQQVVRGDSAAYFCASSPDKNTGELFFGEGSRLTVL.